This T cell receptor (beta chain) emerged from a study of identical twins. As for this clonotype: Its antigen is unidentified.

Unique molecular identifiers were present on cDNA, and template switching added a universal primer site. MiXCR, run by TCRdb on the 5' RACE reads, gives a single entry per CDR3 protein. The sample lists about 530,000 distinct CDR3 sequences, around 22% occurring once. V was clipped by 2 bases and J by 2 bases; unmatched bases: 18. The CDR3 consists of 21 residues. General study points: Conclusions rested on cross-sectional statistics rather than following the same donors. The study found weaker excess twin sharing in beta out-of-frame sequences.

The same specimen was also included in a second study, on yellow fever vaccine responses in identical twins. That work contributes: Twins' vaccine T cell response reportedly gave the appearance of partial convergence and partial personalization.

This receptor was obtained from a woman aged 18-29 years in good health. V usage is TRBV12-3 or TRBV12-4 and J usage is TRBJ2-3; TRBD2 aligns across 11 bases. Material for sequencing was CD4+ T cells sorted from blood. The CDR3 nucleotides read TGTGCCAGCAGTTTACCTCGACAGGGGTTGAGACTAGCGGGAAACACAGATACGCAGTATTTT. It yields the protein CASSLPRQGLRLAGNTDTQYF.